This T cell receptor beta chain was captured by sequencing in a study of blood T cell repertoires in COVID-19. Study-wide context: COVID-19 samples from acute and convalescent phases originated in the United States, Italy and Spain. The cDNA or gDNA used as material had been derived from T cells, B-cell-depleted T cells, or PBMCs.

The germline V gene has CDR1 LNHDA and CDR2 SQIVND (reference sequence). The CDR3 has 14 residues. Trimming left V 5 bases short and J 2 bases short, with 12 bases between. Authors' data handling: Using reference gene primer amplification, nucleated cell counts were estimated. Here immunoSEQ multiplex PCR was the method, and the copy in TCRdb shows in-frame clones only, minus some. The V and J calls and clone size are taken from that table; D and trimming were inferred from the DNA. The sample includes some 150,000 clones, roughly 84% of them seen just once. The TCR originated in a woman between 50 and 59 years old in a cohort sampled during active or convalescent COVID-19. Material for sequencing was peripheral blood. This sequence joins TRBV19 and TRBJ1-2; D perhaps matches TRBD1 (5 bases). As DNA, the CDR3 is TGTGCCAGTAGTTGGGGCAGGGTGAACTATGGCTACACCTTC. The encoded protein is CASSWGRVNYGYTF.